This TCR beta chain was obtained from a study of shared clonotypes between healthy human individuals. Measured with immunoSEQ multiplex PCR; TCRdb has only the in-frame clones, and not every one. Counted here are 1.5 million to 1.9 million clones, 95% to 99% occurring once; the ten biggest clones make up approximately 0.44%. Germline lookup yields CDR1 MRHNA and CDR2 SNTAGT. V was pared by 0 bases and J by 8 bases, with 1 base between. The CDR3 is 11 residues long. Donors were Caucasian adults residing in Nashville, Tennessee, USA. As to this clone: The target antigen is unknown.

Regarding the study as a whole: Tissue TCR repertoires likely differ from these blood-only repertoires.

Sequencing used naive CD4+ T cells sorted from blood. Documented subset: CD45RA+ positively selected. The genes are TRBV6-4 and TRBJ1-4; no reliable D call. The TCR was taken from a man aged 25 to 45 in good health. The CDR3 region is CASSDSEKLFF. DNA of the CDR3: TGTGCCAGCAGTGACTCGGAAAAACTGTTTTTT.